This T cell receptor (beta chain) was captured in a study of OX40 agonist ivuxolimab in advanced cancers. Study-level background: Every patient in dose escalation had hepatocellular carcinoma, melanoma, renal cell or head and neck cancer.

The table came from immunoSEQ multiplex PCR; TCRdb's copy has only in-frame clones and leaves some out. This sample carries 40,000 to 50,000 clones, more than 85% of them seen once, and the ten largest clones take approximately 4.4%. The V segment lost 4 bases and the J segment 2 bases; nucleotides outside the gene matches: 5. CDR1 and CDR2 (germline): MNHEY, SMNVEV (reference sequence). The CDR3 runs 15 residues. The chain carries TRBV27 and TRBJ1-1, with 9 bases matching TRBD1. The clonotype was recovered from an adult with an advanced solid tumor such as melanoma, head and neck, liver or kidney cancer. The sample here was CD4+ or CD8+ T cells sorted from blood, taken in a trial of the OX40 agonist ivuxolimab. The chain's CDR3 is CASSSGTGPNTEAFF. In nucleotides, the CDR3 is TGTGCCAGCAGTTCCGGGACAGGGCCCAACACTGAAGCTTTCTTT.